This record concerns one T cell receptor (beta chain) sequence. Its cognate antigen is unknown. 60 Vbeta and 13 Jbeta primers were used in PCR. TCRdb keeps only in-frame clones here, not all; method: immunoSEQ multiplex PCR. Of around 170,000 clones in the sample, approximately 80% were seen once. The source of the sample is a study of cytomegalovirus exposure and HLA in healthy donors. Whole-study results and caveats: There were some public TCRs occurring in many donors, but most TCR sequences were rare. Analysis was carried out at a later point, and it linked a missense DCLRE1C variant to TCR beta V- and J-gene trimming.

The specimen sequenced was PBMCs. This TCR was sampled from a woman aged 45-65 years in good health and CMV-seronegative.

CDR3 protein: CAWKRSGDSGNTIYF. The DNA for the CDR3 is TGTGCCTGGAAACGGTCAGGGGACTCTGGAAACACCATATATTTT. The J gene is TRBJ1-3, the V gene TRBV30, with D maybe TRBD1 (6 bases). Germline V gives CDR1 GTSNPN, CDR2 SVGIG (reference sequence). Trimming removed 4 bases at V and 0 bases at J, with 13 bases between. This CDR3 has 15 residues. Variable domain in full (rest from reference TRBV30 and TRBJ1-3): SQTIHQWPATLVQPVGSPLSLECTVEGTSNPNLYWYRQAAGRGLQLLFYSVGIGQISSEVPQNLSASRPQDRQFILSSKKLLLSDSGFYLCAWKRSGDSGNTIYFGEGSWLTVV.